Below are 5 T cell receptor beta chains sequenced from a single sample in a study of post-analysis software for immune sequencing data. Incorporated into the TCR beta cDNA libraries were unique molecular identifiers, which served to reduce PCR and sequencing biases. TCRdb itself ran the PCR reads through MiXCR, one entry per CDR3 protein. The sample lists 700,000 to 900,000 distinct CDR3 sequences, roughly 50% seen once, with roughly 5.2% in the top ten. Notes on the study in general: In patients, TRBV5-6, TRBV5-1 and TRBV20-1 belonged to roughly 5 TRBV segments found more frequently than in controls.

These receptors have no identified antigens. Sequencing input: blood. The receptors shown here come from a girl under 18 with multiple sclerosis.

This clonotype came up a few times. V usage is TRBV6-5 and J usage is TRBJ1-2; D gene unclear. Germline V gene data show CDR1 as MNHEY and CDR2 as SVGAGI. CDR3 length: 13 amino acids. V lost 0 bases and J lost 9, with 11 bases in between. The CDR3 sequence: CASSYSGYVSYTF. Here the CDR3 DNA reads TGTGCCAGCAGTTACTCGGGTTATGTTAGCTACACCTTC.

CDR3 sequence (DNA): TGTGCCAGCAGCTATCAACCGGGACAGGGAGCCTACGAGCAGTACTTC. Its translation is CASSYQPGQGAYEQYF. V and J are TRBV12-3 or TRBV12-4 and TRBJ2-7, with 9 bases aligning to TRBD1. This CDR3 has 16 amino acids. V was pared by 6 bases and J by 2 bases, with 11 bases of the junction left unmatched.

A few counts support this clonotype. A read error may be the cause here, since a much bigger clone is one base away. This chain connects TRBV12-3 or TRBV12-4 to TRBJ2-1, with D perhaps given as TRBD1 or TRBD2 (5 bases each). The CDR3 is 14 amino acids. The CDR3 is CACSPRDPLNEQFF. CDR3 nucleotides: TGTGCCTGCAGTCCGAGGGACCCCCTCAATGAGCAGTTCTTC.

The genes are TRBV20-1 and TRBJ2-3; D ambiguous. Deletions cut 6 bases from V and 1 base from J, with 14 bases between. The CDR3 has 14 amino acids. In germline, CDR1 is DFQATT, CDR2 SNEGSKA (reference sequence). The CDR3 here is CSARPALGTDTQYF. The CDR3 nucleotides read TGCAGTGCCCGTCCCGCCCTTGGCACAGATACGCAGTATTTT.

This clonotype was counted a single time. The chain joins TRBV25-1 to TRBJ2-5; tentatively, D is TRBD1 or TRBD2 (6 bases each). This CDR3 comprises 15 residues. In germline, CDR1 is MGHDK, CDR2 SYGVNS. V lost 1 base to trimming and J lost 2 bases, with 11 bases between them. The CDR3 sequence: CASSEWGADQETQYF. The CDR3 DNA reads TGTGCCAGCAGTGAATGGGGGGCGGATCAAGAGACCCAGTACTTC.